This T cell receptor beta chain was identified during a study of CD8 T cells in Susac syndrome. Study context: Roughly six sequenced Susac syndrome patients had clinically active disease, while about 8 were in remission.

Study-wide results and caveats: The study identified around fifteen and five Susac-specific public clones in total CD8+ and CD8+ TEMRA repertoires.

RNA, at about 0.45 to 1 ug, was reverse transcribed with random hexamers. Coverage of TCR beta CDR3 amplification by immunoSEQ multiplex PCR extended to 54 Vbeta and 13 Jbeta. MiXCR, applied by TCRdb to the immunoSEQ multiplex PCR reads, yields one record per CDR3 protein. Here the sample spans 85,000 to 120,000 distinct CDR3 sequences, roughly 94% being singletons. From germline, CDR1 is SGHAT and CDR2 FQNNGV. The CDR3 has 14 residues. V lost 6 bases to trimming and J lost 4 bases, with 15 bases between them. In regard to this clonotype: Its cognate antigen is unknown.

The chain has TRBV11-2 and TRBJ2-5; no clear D gene. Material: CD8+ T cells from PBMCs. This receptor was identified in a human donor with Susac syndrome. The CDR3 here is CASSIITVRETQYF. The DNA of the CDR3 is TGTGCCAGCAGTATCATCACCGTCCGAGAGACCCAGTACTTC.